Listed below are T cell receptor beta chains from one sample, sequenced in a study of human T cells and chemical hapten exposure. One entry per CDR3 protein results from TCRdb running MiXCR on the RACE reads. In the table there are more than 95,000 distinct CDR3 sequences, 9.5% to 13% of which are singletons. Sequencing was performed on whole blood, taken in connection with sensitization to the hapten diphenylcyclopropenone (DPC). The receptors here all came from a woman aged 45-60 years with alopecia areata. Some clones in this sample may be carry-over from other donors' samples. Both conserved end residues are part of each CDR3. A D gene is named only where the DNA matches it firmly. Clone size is not always given. Where it is, it says once, few, many or a class for expanded clones.

j_gene,v_gene,abundance,d_gene,CDR3aa,CDR3nt
TRBJ2-7,TRBV6-2/TRBV6-3,-,-,CASSYAVRSPRTYEQYF,TGTGCCAGCAGTTACGCCGTGCGGTCGCCCCGAACCTACGAGCAGTACTTC
TRBJ2-1,TRBV7-2,few,-,CASSPNTASVAYNEQFF,TGTGCCAGCAGTCCGAACACCGCTAGCGTCGCCTACAATGAGCAGTTCTTC
TRBJ2-5,TRBV2,-,TRBD2,CASLGLADPSRETQYF,TGTGCCAGCCTGGGACTAGCGGACCCTAGTCGGGAGACCCAGTACTTC
TRBJ2-2,TRBV11-3,many,-,CASSFGGPNTGELFF,TGTGCCAGCAGCTTCGGGGGACCGAACACCGGGGAGCTGTTTTTT
TRBJ2-3,TRBV11-2,few,-,CASSLGDPTDTQYF,TGTGCCAGCAGCTTAGGCGACCCCACAGATACGCAGTATTTT
TRBJ1-5,TRBV2,few,-,CASSKQTGNQPQHF,TGTGCCAGCAGTAAGCAGACAGGTAATCAGCCCCAGCATTTT
TRBJ1-2,TRBV12-3/TRBV12-4,-,-,CASTWGLYGYTF,TGTGCCAGCACCTGGGGGCTTTATGGCTACACCTTC
TRBJ2-7,TRBV18,few,-,CATSAELSSYEQYF,TGTGCCACCTCAGCGGAGCTTAGCTCCTACGAGCAGTACTTC
TRBJ2-5,TRBV5-1,-,TRBD2,CASSLATSGAQETQYF,TGCGCCAGCAGCCTCGCGACTAGCGGGGCTCAAGAGACCCAGTACTTC
TRBJ1-2,TRBV2,-,-,CASSENSIYGYTF,TGTGCCAGCAGTGAAAACTCTATCTATGGCTACACCTTC
TRBJ2-2,TRBV25-1,few,-,CASSELMYTGELFF,TGTGCCAGCAGTGAATTGATGTACACCGGGGAGCTGTTTTTT
TRBJ2-5,TRBV11-3,-,TRBD1,CASSPGQQIEETQYF,TGTGCCAGCAGCCCGGGACAGCAAATAGAAGAGACCCAGTACTTC
TRBJ2-7,TRBV28,-,-,CASSTFYEQYF,TGTGCCAGCAGTACTTTCTACGAGCAGTACTTC
TRBJ2-1,TRBV29-1,-,-,CSASSGDEQFF,TGCAGCGCCAGCTCTGGCGATGAGCAGTTCTTC
TRBJ2-2,TRBV7-9,few,-,CASSLTSLASGELFF,TGTGCCAGCAGCTTAACCTCTCTAGCAAGCGGGGAGCTGTTTTTT
TRBJ2-5,TRBV5-1,few,-,CASSLATGPQETQYF,TGCGCCAGCAGCTTGGCGACGGGACCCCAAGAGACCCAGTACTTC
TRBJ2-6,TRBV5-4,many,TRBD1,CASSSTGTGTGANVLTF,TGTGCCAGCAGCTCGACCGGGACAGGGACTGGGGCCAACGTCCTGACTTTC
TRBJ1-2,TRBV5-6,many,-,CASTRRSYGYTF,TGTGCCAGCACCCGACGGAGTTATGGCTACACCTTC
TRBJ1-2,TRBV28,many,-,CASSYNSDWVPTKGYTF,TGTGCCAGCAGTTATAACTCCGATTGGGTCCCGACTAAAGGCTACACCTTC
TRBJ2-7,TRBV10-3,few,TRBD2,CAISTSGSHEQYF,TGTGCCATCAGCACTAGCGGGAGCCACGAGCAGTACTTC